The 22 T cell receptor beta chains presented below share a single source sample, sequenced in a study of OX40 agonist ivuxolimab in advanced cancers. Sequencing used immunoSEQ multiplex PCR; TCRdb keeps in-frame clones, though not all of them. The sample holds about 46,000 clones, roughly 90% seen once. The source material was CD4+ or CD8+ T cells sorted from blood, sampled in a trial of the OX40 agonist ivuxolimab. Receptors originate from an adult with an advanced solid tumor such as melanoma, head and neck, liver or kidney cancer.

V gene TRBV4-3 combines with J gene TRBJ1-4; D is perhaps TRBD1 (6 bases). V shed 2 bases and J shed 8 bases, with 12 bases lying between them. Germline V gives CDR1 LGHNA, CDR2 YSLEER. This CDR3 contains 14 residues. CDR3 sequence (DNA): TGCGCCAGCAGCCAAAGGGGGGCGTGGGAAAAACTGTTTTTT. Protein product: CASSQRGAWEKLFF.

This clone came up once. This chain connects TRBV13 to TRBJ2-1, with D hard to call. Germline lookup yields CDR1 PRHDT and CDR2 FYEKMQ (reference sequence). The CDR3 has 12 amino acids. V dropped 5 bases and J dropped 7 bases, with 9 bases sitting between them. This chain's CDR3 is CASSPLLNEQFF. DNA of the CDR3: TGTGCCAGCAGCCCACTTTTAAATGAGCAGTTCTTC.

The CDR3 DNA sequence: TGTGCCAGCAGCATTCCTATGACTAGCGGGAGGAGGGGCCAGGAGACCCAGTACTTC. Its protein is CASSIPMTSGRRGQETQYF. The rearrangement joins TRBV7-8 to TRBJ2-5; 13 bases are a match to TRBD2. This CDR3 has 19 residues. Germline trimming cut 5 bases from V and 5 bases from J; bases unmatched to any gene: 17. Germline V CDR1 and CDR2: SGHVS, FQNEAQ.

This sequence joins TRBV6-5 and TRBJ1-5; D unresolved. CDR3 length: 14 residues. In germline, CDR1 is MNHEY, CDR2 SVGAGI. Trimming took 6 bases from V and 2 from J, leaving 11 bases between them. CDR3 protein: CASRAVAGNQPQHF. In nucleotides, the CDR3 is TGTGCCAGCAGGGCGGTGGCAGGCAATCAGCCCCAGCATTTT.

This chain connects TRBV15 to TRBJ2-1; 15 bases line up with TRBD2. This CDR3 is 19 amino acids long. With 5 bases clipped from V and 0 bases from J, the junction kept 8 bases outside the gene matches. Germline CDR1 LNHNV, CDR2 YYDKDF (reference sequence). The CDR3 nucleotides read TGTGCCACCAGCTCCCCAGGGACTAGCGGGGGGAACTCCTACAATGAGCAGTTCTTC. Protein sequence: CATSSPGTSGGNSYNEQFF.

The CDR3 DNA sequence: TGTGCCAGCAGCCCGGACAGCCCTCAAGAGACCCAGTACTTC. Translating gives CASSPDSPQETQYF. The chain joins TRBV7-7 to TRBJ2-5; D is perhaps TRBD1 (6 bases). V was pared by 5 bases and J by 2 bases, with 12 bases between. CDR1 is SSHAT and CDR2 is FNYEAQ in the germline V gene (reference sequence). The CDR3 extends over 14 amino acids.

The CDR3 DNA follows: TGTGCCATCAGGGGTACGACGAGGAGAGAGGATGGCTACACCTTC. Amino acid sequence: CAIRGTTRREDGYTF. The rearrangement joins TRBV10-3 to TRBJ1-2, with D uncertain. Trimming pared 6 bases from V and 6 bases from J, leaving 20 bases between. The CDR3 extends over 15 amino acids. CDR1 ENHRY and CDR2 SYGVKD come from the germline V gene.

In this sample, this clone turned up a few times. This chain joins TRBV4-1 and TRBJ2-7; tentatively, D is TRBD1 or TRBD2 (5 bases each). V shed 8 bases and J shed 6 bases, with 11 bases lying between them. This CDR3 has 11 amino acids. Germline CDR1 MGHRA, CDR2 YSYEKL. In DNA, the CDR3 is TGCGCCAGCGGGGACGGACTCGAGCAGTACTTC. It yields the protein CASGDGLEQYF.

The chain is built from TRBV15 and TRBJ2-1, with 7 bases aligning to TRBD2. The CDR3 loop spans 15 amino acids. Unmatched junction bases numbered 5, after V lost 1 base and J lost 5 bases. The germline V gene has CDR1 LNHNV and CDR2 YYDKDF (reference sequence). The CDR3 sequence: CATSRAPGLNNEQFF. CDR3 DNA sequence: TGTGCCACCAGCAGAGCCCCGGGACTAAACAATGAGCAGTTCTTC. The full variable domain, rest sourced from reference TRBV15 and TRBJ2-1, is DAMVIQNPRYQVTQFGKPVTLSCSQTLNHNVMYWYQQKSSQAPKLLFHYYDKDFNNEADTPDNFQSRRPNTSFCFLDIRSPGLGDTAMYLCATSRAPGLNNEQFFGPGTRLTVL.

The J gene is TRBJ1-2, the V gene TRBV19; D is ambiguous. The germline V gene has CDR1 LNHDA and CDR2 SQIVND (reference sequence). Trimming shortened V by 10 bases and J by 4 bases, and 13 bases separated the two germline ends. The CDR3 is made up of 12 amino acids. The CDR3 protein is CATSPAAYGYTF. The CDR3 bases are TGTGCCACCTCTCCTGCCGCCTATGGCTACACCTTC. Looking up the rest from reference TRBV19 and TRBJ1-2 gives the full variable domain: DGGITQSPKYLFRKEGQNVTLSCEQNLNHDAMYWYRQDPGQGLRLIYYSQIVNDFQKGDIAEGYSVSREKKESFPLTVTSAQKNPTAFYLCATSPAAYGYTFGSGTRLTVV.

The chain recombines TRBV7-9 with TRBJ2-3, with D tentatively TRBD2 (5 bases). The V gene lost 3 bases and the J gene lost 7 bases, with 11 bases spanning the gap. CDR3 length: 13 amino acids. Germline-derived CDR1 and CDR2 are SEHNR and FQNEAQ (reference sequence). The CDR3 here is CASSFFRENTQYF. The DNA for the CDR3 is TGTGCCAGCAGCTTCTTCCGGGAAAATACGCAGTATTTT.

V gene TRBV28 combines with J gene TRBJ2-1, with TRBD2 matching over 8 bases. This CDR3 has 15 residues. Trimming took 11 bases from V and 6 from J; bases not matched to a gene: 15. CDR1 and CDR2 from the germline V gene are MDHEN and SYDVKM. CDR3 residues: CAGGPARLAGNEQFF. CDR3 sequence (DNA): TGTGCCGGAGGACCCGCTCGGCTAGCGGGCAATGAGCAGTTCTTC.

The chain has TRBV27 and TRBJ1-2, with TRBD1 identical over 9 bases. This CDR3 spans 16 amino acids. With 0 bases clipped from V and 4 bases from J, the junction kept 6 bases outside the gene matches. In germline, CDR1 is MNHEY, CDR2 SMNVEV (reference sequence). DNA for the CDR3: TGTGCCAGCAGTTTATCGATAGGACAGGGGAGCTATGGCTACACCTTC. It encodes CASSLSIGQGSYGYTF.

The V and J genes are TRBV5-8 and TRBJ1-5, with D unclear. V lost 0 bases, J lost 3 bases, and 13 bases lay in between. Germline CDR1 SGHTS, CDR2 YDEGEE. The length of the CDR3 is 16 residues. The CDR3 region is CASSLALGGLNQPQHF. In nucleotides, the CDR3 is TGTGCCAGCAGCTTGGCCCTTGGAGGCCTCAATCAGCCCCAGCATTTT.

The V gene is TRBV2, the J gene TRBJ2-7; possibly TRBD2 for D (6 bases). The CDR3 has 13 amino acids. Trimming removed 6 bases from V and 2 bases from J, with 11 bases in between. Germline V gene lookup returns CDR1 SNHLY and CDR2 FYNNEI. For the CDR3, the DNA is TGTGCCAGCAGGGGGGGTTATGCCTACGAGCAGTACTTC. This codes for CASRGGYAYEQYF.

This rearrangement joins TRBV6-5 to TRBJ2-5; TRBD2 matches 9 bases. The CDR3 covers 15 residues. The V gene's germline CDR1 is MNHEY and CDR2 SVGAGI. V shed 4 bases and J 2 bases; nucleotides not matched to a gene: 5. Here the CDR3 reads CASSFGTSSQETQYF. The CDR3 DNA sequence: TGTGCCAGCAGTTTTGGGACTAGCTCTCAAGAGACCCAGTACTTC.

The V and J genes are TRBV10-3 and TRBJ1-1; no clear D. Germline CDR1 reads ENHRY; CDR2 reads SYGVKD. V lost 2 bases and J lost 2, with 9 bases in between. This CDR3 region has 14 residues. This CDR3 is CAISERSLNTEAFF. CDR3 bases: TGTGCCATCAGTGAGCGGTCGCTTAACACTGAAGCTTTCTTT.

CDR3 region: CASSPRDPTYNEQFF. Here the CDR3 DNA reads TGCGCCAGCAGCCCCCGGGACCCAACCTACAATGAGCAGTTCTTC. The chain carries TRBV5-1 and TRBJ2-1, with D possibly called TRBD1 or TRBD2 (5 bases each). CDR3 length equals 15 residues. Trimming left V 4 bases short and J 2 bases short, with 13 bases between. Per germline, CDR1 SGHRS and CDR2 YFSETQ.

V gene TRBV29-1 combines with J gene TRBJ2-2; D is uncertain. V gave up 4 bases and J gave up 3 bases, with 3 bases separating them. This CDR3 has 11 residues. CDR1 is SQVTM, CDR2 ANQGSEA, per germline. The CDR3 coding sequence is TGCAGCGTTGTGCACACCGGGGAGCTGTTTTTT. Translating it yields CSVVHTGELFF.

The chain couples TRBV27 to TRBJ1-5, with D perhaps matching TRBD1 (5 bases). This CDR3 has 16 amino acids. Trimming removed 3 bases from V and 4 bases from J, with 16 bases in between. Germline V gives CDR1 MNHEY, CDR2 SMNVEV (reference sequence). Here the CDR3 reads CASSFIAQGLNQPQHF. The CDR3 DNA is TGTGCCAGCAGTTTCATAGCCCAGGGCCTAAATCAGCCCCAGCATTTT.

The chain links TRBV19 to TRBJ2-5; 7 nucleotides match TRBD1. The CDR3 is 17 residues long. J lost 0 bases, V lost 5 bases, and 12 bases had no gene match. CDR1 is LNHDA and CDR2 is SQIVND in the germline V gene (reference sequence). In DNA, the CDR3 is TGTGCCAGTAGTCCGAGTGACAGGGCATGGGACCAAGAGACCCAGTACTTC. Translating it yields CASSPSDRAWDQETQYF.

Here the CDR3 reads CASSLFPGEREETQYF. The DNA of the CDR3 is TGCGCCAGCAGCTTGTTTCCAGGGGAGCGGGAGGAGACCCAGTACTTC. J is TRBJ2-5 and V is TRBV5-1; 8 bases map to TRBD2. Germline V lookup: CDR1 SGHRS, CDR2 YFSETQ. The CDR3 totals 16 residues. V lost 1 base and J lost 5; bases outside the gene matches: 10.